The clone carrying this TCR beta chain has at least ten counts. Its antigen remains unknown. These data originate in a study of identical twins. Overall study results and limits: Among beta out-of-frame sequences, excess sharing between twins appeared weaker. Recombination models fit unrelated individuals' TCR alpha sharing but underestimated twins'. Within cord blood, abundant beta clonotypes carried fewer insertions, but memory repertoires showed no such trend.

Unique molecular identifiers were present on the cDNA, and a universal primer site came from template switching. TCRdb re-called the 5' RACE reads through MiXCR, storing one row per CDR3 protein. The table lists more than 400,000 distinct CDR3 sequences, around 15% of them singletons. CDR3 length: 16 residues. V lost 0 bases and J lost 4; bases outside the gene matches: 7. In germline, CDR1 is SGHVS, CDR2 FNYEAQ. Another study also made use of these data, one on yellow fever vaccine responses in identical twins.

This sequence originates from a woman aged 18-35 years in good health. The sequenced sample was CD4+ T cells sorted from blood. This chain joins TRBV7-6 and TRBJ2-7, with 9 bases identical to TRBD1. CDR3 residues: CASSLANRGRGYEQYF. CDR3 nucleotides: TGTGCCAGCAGCTTAGCAAACAGGGGGCGAGGGTACGAGCAGTACTTC.